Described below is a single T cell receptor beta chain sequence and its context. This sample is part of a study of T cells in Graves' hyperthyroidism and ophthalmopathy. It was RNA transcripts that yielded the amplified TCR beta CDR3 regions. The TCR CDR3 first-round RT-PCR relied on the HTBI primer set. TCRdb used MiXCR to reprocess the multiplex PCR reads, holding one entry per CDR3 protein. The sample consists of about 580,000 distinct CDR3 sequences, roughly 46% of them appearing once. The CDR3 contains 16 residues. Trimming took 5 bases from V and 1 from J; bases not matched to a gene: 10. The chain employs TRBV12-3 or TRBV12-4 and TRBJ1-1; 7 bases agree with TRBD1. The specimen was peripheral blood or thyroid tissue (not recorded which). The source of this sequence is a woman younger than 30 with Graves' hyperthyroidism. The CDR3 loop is CASSEGAFSGNTEAFF. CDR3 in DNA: TGTGCCAGCAGTGAGGGGGCTTTTTCGGGGAACACTGAAGCTTTCTTT.